This T cell receptor beta chain appears in the sequencing data of a study of T-cell reconstitution after alpha-beta-depleted transplantation in children. Overall study results and limits: There were some patients whose high TCRbeta diversity at day 60 came from surviving recipient T cells and thymic progenitors. A year post-transplant, T-cell counts and diversity derived mostly from newly produced T cells. Expanded graft clones numbering several hundred reportedly gave rise to alpha-beta T cells about two months after transplant.

The CDR3 length is 18 residues. CDR1 is SGHVS, CDR2 FQNEAQ, per germline. Trimming shortened V by 5 bases and J by 8 bases, and 28 bases separated the two germline ends. During its preparation, the TCRbeta library received unique molecular identifiers. TCRdb used MiXCR to reprocess the PCR reads, holding one entry per CDR3 protein. The sample has roughly 570,000 distinct CDR3 sequences; roughly 27% are singletons. A word on this clonotype: Its matching antigen is unknown.

The rearrangement links TRBV7-8 to TRBJ2-1; the D is unclear. The sample was PBMCs, taken before TCRalphabeta/CD19-depleted stem cell transplant. This TCR was recovered from a boy in the first two years of life with Wiskott-Aldrich syndrome, due to receive a stem cell transplant. CDR3 nucleotide sequence: TGTGCCAGCAGCCGTTCCCTCCTTGGACGCATCTTCGGCGATGAGCAGTTCTTC. Translating gives CASSRSLLGRIFGDEQFF.